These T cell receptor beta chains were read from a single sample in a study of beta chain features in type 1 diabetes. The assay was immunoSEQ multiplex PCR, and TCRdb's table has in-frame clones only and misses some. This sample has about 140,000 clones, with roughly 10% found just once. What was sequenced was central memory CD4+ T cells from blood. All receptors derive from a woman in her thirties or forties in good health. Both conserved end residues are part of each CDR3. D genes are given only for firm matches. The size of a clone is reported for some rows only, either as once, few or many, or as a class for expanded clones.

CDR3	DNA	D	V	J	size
CASSVGGPQETQYF	TGCGCCAGCAGTGTCGGGGGGCCCCAAGAGACCCAGTACTTC	-	TRBV10-1	TRBJ2-5	-
CASSQGGRPQHF	TGTGCCAGCAGCCAAGGCGGCCGGCCCCAGCATTTT	-	TRBV14	TRBJ1-5	-
CASSYPSGGTSYEQYF	TGTGCCAGCAGCTACCCTAGCGGGGGGACCTCCTACGAGCAGTACTTC	TRBD2	TRBV5-4	TRBJ2-7	-
CASSFPSTDTQYF	TGTGCCAGCAGCTTTCCTAGCACAGATACGCAGTATTTT	-	TRBV7-8	TRBJ2-3	many
CASSLDGGFSPLHF	TGCGCCAGCAGCTTGGACGGAGGGTTTTCACCCCTCCACTTT	-	TRBV5-1	TRBJ1-6	many
CASSATGNYGYTF	TGTGCCAGTAGTGCGACTGGGAACTATGGCTACACCTTC	-	TRBV19	TRBJ1-2	few
CASSLESWWETQYF	TGTGCCAGCAGCTTAGAGAGTTGGTGGGAGACCCAGTACTTC	-	TRBV7-9	TRBJ2-5	many
CAIRAPDRNTEAFF	TGTGCCATCCGAGCCCCGGACAGGAACACTGAAGCTTTCTTT	-	TRBV10-3	TRBJ1-1	-
CASSPPTGGNTGELFF	TGTGCCAGCTCACCACCGACGGGAGGTAACACCGGGGAGCTGTTTTTT	TRBD2	TRBV18	TRBJ2-2	-
CASGLRGGPAQYF	TGTGCTAGTGGTTTGCGTGGGGGCCCGGCCCAGTACTTC	-	TRBV12-5	TRBJ2-5	few
CASSCRGAGANVLTF	TGTGCCAGCAGCTGCCGAGGTGCGGGGGCCAACGTCCTGACTTTC	-	TRBV21-1	TRBJ2-6	few
CASSDRGEKLFF	TGTGCCAGCAGTGACAGGGGTGAAAAACTGTTTTTT	-	TRBV2	TRBJ1-4	few
CASTLSQINTEAFF	TGCGCCAGCACCTTGTCCCAGATCAACACTGAAGCTTTCTTT	-	TRBV5-1	TRBJ1-1	-
CASSLTGSNTEAFF	TGCGCCAGCAGCTTAACAGGATCGAACACTGAAGCTTTCTTT	-	TRBV5-1	TRBJ1-1	few
CASSSGGMNTGELFF	TGCGCCAGCAGCAGTGGCGGGATGAACACCGGGGAGCTGTTTTTT	-	TRBV5-1	TRBJ2-2	few
CASSPRRPDSWYGYTF	TGTGCCAGCAGCCCGAGACGCCCGGACTCCTGGTATGGCTACACCTTC	-	TRBV9	TRBJ1-2	-
CASSEGYYEQYF	TGTGCCAGCAGTGAAGGCTACTACGAGCAGTACTTC	-	TRBV6-1	TRBJ2-7	-
CASSLPGGEKLFF	TGTGCCAGCAGCTTGCCAGGCGGGGAAAAACTGTTTTTT	-	TRBV5-4	TRBJ1-4	-
CASSPLGGGLSYNEQFF	TGCGCCAGCAGCCCATTGGGCGGGGGCCTCTCCTACAATGAGCAGTTCTTC	-	TRBV5-1	TRBJ2-1	-
CASSIRDRPYEQYF	TGTGCCAGTAGTATCCGGGACAGACCCTACGAGCAGTACTTC	TRBD1	TRBV19	TRBJ2-7	few
CASSFSGAQADTQYF	TGCGCCAGCAGCTTTTCAGGGGCCCAAGCAGATACGCAGTATTTT	-	TRBV5-1	TRBJ2-3	-
CAVSPIPGQGDYGYTF	TGTGCCGTCAGCCCCATACCGGGACAAGGGGACTATGGCTACACCTTC	-	TRBV10-3	TRBJ1-2	few
CASSAGGQGLSGNTIYF	TGTGCCAGCAGTGCGGGGGGACAGGGACTCTCTGGAAACACCATATATTTT	TRBD1	TRBV7-2	TRBJ1-3	few
CASSQGQGWSGELFF	TGCGCCAGCAGCCAAGGACAGGGGTGGTCCGGGGAGCTGTTTTTT	TRBD1	TRBV5-1	TRBJ2-2	-
CASSSGLAGGGKNIQYF	TGTGCCAGCAGCTCGGGACTAGCGGGGGGTGGCAAAAACATTCAGTACTTC	TRBD2	TRBV11-2	TRBJ2-4	few
CASTEGTKYGYTF	TGTGCCAGCACCGAGGGGACTAAATATGGCTACACCTTC	-	TRBV2	TRBJ1-2	few
CSVAIAKNIQYF	TGCAGCGTTGCTATAGCCAAAAACATTCAGTACTTC	-	TRBV29-1	TRBJ2-4	-
CASSPKRGGLNDGYTF	TGTGCCAGCTCACCAAAGAGAGGGGGTCTTAATGATGGCTACACCTTC	-	TRBV18	TRBJ1-2	-
CASSTTGEPSNTQYF	TGCGCCAGCAGCACTACAGGGGAACCCTCTAATACGCAGTATTTT	TRBD1	TRBV5-1	TRBJ2-3	many
CASSLATGSTGLEQYF	TGCGCCAGCAGCTTGGCGACGGGATCGACGGGCCTCGAGCAGTACTTC	-	TRBV5-1	TRBJ2-7	few
CACSGDSPLHF	TGTGCCTGCTCCGGTGATTCACCCCTCCACTTT	-	TRBV6-5	TRBJ1-6	-
CASSLVSGTSGIGELFF	TGTGCCAGCAGCTTAGTATCCGGGACTAGCGGCATCGGGGAGCTGTTTTTT	TRBD2	TRBV7-2	TRBJ2-2	-
CASSTGTVNSYEQYF	TGCGCCAGCAGCACAGGGACAGTGAACTCCTACGAGCAGTACTTC	TRBD1	TRBV5-1	TRBJ2-7	few
CASSLAEWGDGYTF	TGTGCCAGCAGCTTAGCGGAGTGGGGGGATGGCTACACCTTC	-	TRBV7-8	TRBJ1-2	-
CASSPGGETQYF	TGTGCCAGCAGTCCGGGGGGAGAGACCCAGTACTTC	TRBD2	TRBV2	TRBJ2-5	-
CAISEQGLATNEKLFF	TGTGCCATCAGTGAGCAGGGGTTGGCAACTAATGAAAAACTGTTTTTT	-	TRBV6-1	TRBJ1-4	-
CASSLPPSGGQYF	TGTGCCAGCAGCTTGCCCCCGAGCGGAGGGCAGTACTTC	-	TRBV5-4	TRBJ2-7	few
CASSWNRGHGYTF	TGTGCCAGCAGCTGGAACAGGGGGCATGGCTACACCTTC	TRBD1	TRBV5-4	TRBJ1-2	few
CASSLPGSQETQYF	TGTGCCAGCAGCTTGCCGGGGAGCCAAGAGACCCAGTACTTC	-	TRBV5-4	TRBJ2-5	few
CASSVASGDTDTQYF	TGTGCCAGCAGCGTAGCAAGCGGGGACACAGATACGCAGTATTTT	TRBD2	TRBV9	TRBJ2-3	few
CASSSLAGGPGDTQYF	TGTGCCAGCAGCTCCCTAGCGGGGGGGCCGGGGGATACGCAGTATTTT	TRBD2	TRBV7-2	TRBJ2-3	few
CASRIGTGTYEQYF	TGTGCCAGCAGGATTGGGACAGGTACCTACGAGCAGTACTTC	TRBD1	TRBV6-5	TRBJ2-7	few
CASSLSTGDKTQHF	TGCGCCAGCAGCCTAAGTACAGGGGACAAGACCCAGCATTTT	TRBD1	TRBV4-1	TRBJ1-5	-
CASSQDSGGPQPQHF	TGCGCCAGCAGCCAAGATTCAGGGGGTCCTCAGCCCCAGCATTTT	TRBD1	TRBV4-3	TRBJ1-5	many
CASTPFRGVEGGANVLTF	TGCGCCAGCACTCCGTTTCGGGGGGTTGAGGGAGGGGCCAACGTCCTGACTTTC	TRBD2	TRBV4-1	TRBJ2-6	-
CASTSRTSGQETQYF	TGTGCCAGCACCTCACGGACTAGCGGTCAAGAGACCCAGTACTTC	TRBD2	TRBV5-5	TRBJ2-5	-
CASSRDSYNSPLHF	TGTGCCAGCAGTCGGGACAGCTATAATTCACCCCTCCACTTT	TRBD1	TRBV6-4	TRBJ1-6	-
CAIRRGGDNQPQHF	TGTGCCATCAGACGGGGAGGGGACAATCAGCCCCAGCATTTT	-	TRBV10-3	TRBJ1-5	few
CASSPVVAANTGELFF	TGTGCCAGCAGTCCCGTAGTAGCGGCGAACACCGGGGAGCTGTTTTTT	-	TRBV7-2	TRBJ2-2	-
CASSHGKGVNAEAFF	TGCGCCAGCAGCCACGGAAAGGGGGTGAACGCTGAAGCTTTCTTT	-	TRBV4-1	TRBJ1-1	-
CASSLKGLAANTGELFF	TGTGCCAGCAGCTTAAAAGGACTAGCGGCGAACACCGGGGAGCTGTTTTTT	TRBD2	TRBV11-2	TRBJ2-2	few